These 2 T cell receptor beta chains originate from one sample sequenced in a study of Tregs in tolerant kidney transplant recipients. The protocol was immunoSEQ multiplex PCR, while the TCRdb copy is restricted to in-frame clones and leaves out a portion. The sample table includes 48,000 or so clones. The specimen was CD4+ T cells from blood, collected before the transplant. Every receptor here comes from a human donor who received a combined kidney and bone marrow transplant.

About this clone: The read finishes 3 residues shy of the CDR3 end, and the germline J gene is used to complete it. This chain uses TRBV30 with TRBJ1-2; D is possibly TRBD1 (6 bases). The CDR3 is 14 residues long. The germline gives CDR1 GTSNPN, CDR2 SVGIG (reference sequence). V was trimmed by 0 bases and J by 7 bases, leaving 15 bases between them. The CDR3 spells CAWSVGGAQGGYTF. Incomplete CDR3 DNA: TGTGCCTGGAGTGTTGGGGGGGCGCAGGGTGGC.

As to this clone: The missing CDR3 end, 3 residues past where the read stops, is filled in from the germline J gene. The chain uses TRBV20-1 and TRBJ2-1, with 11 bases fitting TRBD2. CDR1 and CDR2 from the germline V gene are DFQATT and SNEGSKA (reference sequence). V gave up 0 bases and J gave up 7 bases; unmatched junction bases: 2. This CDR3 contains 14 residues. CDR3 region: CSARDRLAGNEQFF. CDR3 DNA (partial): TGCAGTGCTAGAGATCGACTAGCGGGAAATGAG.